These 14 T cell receptor beta chains were all obtained from the same sample, sequenced in a study of graft-versus-host responses after intestinal transplantation. TCRdb's copy holds only in-frame clones and misses some; the assay was immunoSEQ multiplex PCR. The repertoire includes about 93,000 clones, over 80% of them detected once, and 0.4% to 0.6% sits in the top ten. No antigen has been identified for these receptors. The sample was unstimulated CD8+ T cells sorted from spleen or lymph node cells, taken before intestinal transplant. The receptors shown here come from a human donor who received an intestinal transplant.

The rearrangement links TRBV21-1 to TRBJ1-5. TRBV21-1 corresponds to a pseudogene. The CDR3 consists of 15 residues. CDR3 residues: CASSSPWGGGQPQHF. The CDR3 DNA sequence: TGTGCCAGCAGCTCACCGTGGGGGGGAGGTCAGCCCCAGCATTTT.

The V and J genes are TRBV15 and TRBJ2-1; 9 nucleotides match TRBD2. The V gene end was trimmed by 0 bases and the J gene end by 5 bases; junction bases not matched to a gene: 14. The CDR3 is made up of 19 amino acids. Germline CDR1 and CDR2: LNHNV and YYDKDF (reference sequence). The CDR3 sequence: CATSRDVPWREGRHNEQFF. DNA for the CDR3: TGTGCCACCAGCAGAGATGTTCCTTGGCGGGAGGGCCGACACAATGAGCAGTTCTTC.

The chain recombines TRBV13 with TRBJ2-1; 15 bases line up with TRBD2. Germline assignment: CDR1 PRHDT and CDR2 FYEKMQ (reference sequence). The CDR3 runs to 18 residues. V trimming: 5 bases; J trimming: 4 bases; junction bases outside the gene matches: 9. The CDR3 DNA is TGTGCCAGCAGCACTGGACTAGCGGGGGGGCCGGGTTACAATGAGCAGTTCTTC. Its protein is CASSTGLAGGPGYNEQFF.

The gene calls are TRBV25-1 and TRBJ1-1; 7 bases are a match to TRBD1. The CDR3 is 13 residues long. From germline, CDR1 is MGHDK and CDR2 SYGVNS. Germline trimming cut 5 bases from V and 7 bases from J; bases unmatched to any gene: 7. As DNA, the CDR3 is TGTGCCAGCAGTCTACAGGGGTCTAGTGAAGCTTTCTTT. Protein: CASSLQGSSEAFF.

This rearrangement joins TRBV4-1 to TRBJ1-1; D not resolved. CDR1 and CDR2 from the germline V gene are MGHRA and YSYEKL. Trimming removed 0 bases from V and 0 bases from J, with 8 bases in between. This CDR3 is 15 amino acids long. The CDR3 protein is CASSQDLSVNTEAFF. The CDR3, as DNA: TGCGCCAGCAGCCAAGATCTTAGCGTGAACACTGAAGCTTTCTTT.

The CDR3 here is CASSPDPTNINEQFF. CDR3 nucleotides: TGCGCCAGCAGCCCAGACCCAACTAATATCAATGAGCAGTTCTTC. The chain carries TRBV5-1 and TRBJ2-1; D uncertain. The CDR3 covers 15 residues. The V end lost 4 bases, the J end lost 6 bases, and 17 bases lay between the germline ends. The germline gives CDR1 SGHRS, CDR2 YFSETQ.

V and J are TRBV5-6 and TRBJ1-1; maybe TRBD1 (6 bases). The CDR3 has 13 amino acids. In germline, CDR1 is SGHDT, CDR2 YYEEEE. Trimming took off 4 bases at V and 1 base at J, with 8 bases between the two ends. The CDR3 loop is CASSPTGNTEAFF. CDR3 nucleotides: TGTGCCAGCAGCCCGACAGGGAACACTGAAGCTTTCTTT.

This sequence joins TRBV25-1 and TRBJ2-5, with D possibly TRBD2 on 7 matching bases. The CDR3 loop spans 14 amino acids. CDR1 is MGHDK, CDR2 SYGVNS, per germline. Trimming stripped 3 bases from V and 5 bases from J, with 13 bases between. The CDR3 protein is CASSDPGGSETQYF. In DNA form, the CDR3 reads TGTGCCAGCAGTGATCCGGGGGGCAGTGAGACCCAGTACTTC.

J is TRBJ2-7 and V is TRBV4-1, with 7 positions matching TRBD1. J was trimmed by 1 base and V by 0 bases; bases with no gene match: 3. Germline assignment: CDR1 MGHRA and CDR2 YSYEKL. The CDR3 extends over 15 amino acids. The CDR3 bases are TGCGCCAGCAGCCAAGAGGGGACAGTGTCCTACGAGCAGTACTTC. Protein: CASSQEGTVSYEQYF.

The V and J genes are TRBV15 and TRBJ2-2; 7 positions agree with TRBD1. Per the germline V gene, CDR1 is LNHNV and CDR2 is YYDKDF (reference sequence). The junction had 8 bases not matched to a gene; V was cut back by 8 bases and J by 5 bases. The CDR3 length is 14 residues. The CDR3 loop is CATSEGGATGELFF. The CDR3 nucleotides read TGTGCCACCTCAGAAGGGGGCGCGACCGGGGAGCTGTTTTTT.

V usage is TRBV2 and J usage is TRBJ2-7, with no clear D. Deletions cut 0 bases from V and 7 bases from J, with 10 bases between. Germline V gene lookup returns CDR1 SNHLY and CDR2 FYNNEI. This CDR3 spans 13 amino acids. The CDR3 sequence is CASSEAGLREQYF. The CDR3 bases are TGTGCCAGCAGTGAAGCCGGCCTCAGGGAGCAGTACTTC.

The genes are TRBV7-8 and TRBJ2-1; 12 nucleotides agree with TRBD2. The CDR3 has 16 amino acids. Trimming took 10 bases from V and 3 from J; bases not matched to a gene: 10. Per the germline V gene, CDR1 is SGHVS and CDR2 is FQNEAQ. The CDR3 DNA reads as TGTGCCACCGATAGGACTAGCGGGGTGAACTACAATGAGCAGTTCTTC. It specifies CATDRTSGVNYNEQFF.

V and J are TRBV4-3 and TRBJ2-1; 9 nucleotides line up with TRBD1. The CDR3 extends over 16 amino acids. V dropped 2 bases and J dropped 0; count of bases not matched to a gene: 2. The V gene's germline CDR1 is LGHNA and CDR2 YSLEER. This chain's CDR3 is CASSQTGGGSYNEQFF. In DNA, the CDR3 is TGCGCCAGCAGCCAAACAGGGGGCGGCTCCTACAATGAGCAGTTCTTC.

This clone was observed once. V is TRBV28 and J is TRBJ1-1, with D tentatively TRBD1 (5 bases). The ends were cut back, 3 bases at V and 3 bases at J, with 14 bases in the middle. CDR3 length equals 15 residues. Germline loops: CDR1 MDHEN, CDR2 SYDVKM. The CDR3 DNA reads as TGTGCCAGCAGTTTCCGGGGACTAAGGCACACTGAAGCTTTCTTT. Amino acids: CASSFRGLRHTEAFF.